This T cell receptor beta chain was identified during a study of blood T cell repertoires in COVID-19. Study summary: T cells, B-cell-depleted T cells, or PBMCs provided the cDNA or gDNA that served as material.

Seattle patients were enrolled while actively infected and followed longitudinally. J was trimmed by 0 bases and V by 3 bases; bases with no gene match: 7. This CDR3 comprises 16 residues. Germline CDR1 is SGHVS and CDR2 is FNYEAQ. The authors' processing: For nucleated cells, counts were estimated from reference gene primer amplification. This table comes from immunoSEQ multiplex PCR, and its TCRdb copy is limited to in-frame clones, with some not included. That table is the source of V, J and clone size, and D and trimming were worked out from the DNA. The sample consists of fewer than 200,000 clones, roughly 79% of them appearing once.

What was sequenced was peripheral blood. This TCR was sampled from an elderly woman with COVID-19, enrolled during active disease. V and J are TRBV7-6 and TRBJ2-7; TRBD1 matches 8 bases. CDR3 DNA: TGTGCCAGCAGCTTCGCCCCCGGGACAGGCTCCTACGAGCAGTACTTC. It yields the protein CASSFAPGTGSYEQYF.